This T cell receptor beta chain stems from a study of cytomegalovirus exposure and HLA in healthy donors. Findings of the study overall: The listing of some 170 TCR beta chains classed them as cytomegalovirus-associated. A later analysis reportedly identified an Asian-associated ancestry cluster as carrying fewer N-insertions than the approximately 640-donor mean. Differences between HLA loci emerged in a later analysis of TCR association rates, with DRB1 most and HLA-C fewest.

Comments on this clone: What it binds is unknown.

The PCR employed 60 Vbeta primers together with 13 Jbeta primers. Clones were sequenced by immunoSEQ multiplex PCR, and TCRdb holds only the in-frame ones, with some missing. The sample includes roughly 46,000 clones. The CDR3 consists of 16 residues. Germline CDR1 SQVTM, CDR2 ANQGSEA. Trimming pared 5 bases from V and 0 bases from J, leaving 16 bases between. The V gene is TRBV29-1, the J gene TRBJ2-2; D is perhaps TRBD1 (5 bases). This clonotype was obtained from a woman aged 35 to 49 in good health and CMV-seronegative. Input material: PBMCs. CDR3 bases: TGCAGCGTTTCCAGGGCGTTGGACACGAACACCGGGGAGCTGTTTTTT. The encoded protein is CSVSRALDTNTGELFF.